A few counts support the clone carrying this T cell receptor beta chain. Its antigen is unknown. The data belong to a study of OX40 agonist ivuxolimab in advanced cancers. Study-wide findings and caveats: Antigen specificity remained undetermined for the expanded peripheral T cells. Among patients with partial responses at 0.1-3.0 mg/kg, clonal expansion was among the lowest. At 0.1 to 3.0 mg/kg and by week 6, CD4+ and CD8+ T cells in the blood had expanded clonally.

The repertoire was sequenced with immunoSEQ multiplex PCR; TCRdb's copy has only in-frame clones and lacks some. Counted here are some 73,000 clones, around 86% occurring once; the ten biggest clones make up approximately 7.7%. CDR1 is LNHDA and CDR2 is SQIVND in the germline V gene (reference sequence). The CDR3 contains 16 residues. The junction had 9 bases not matched to a gene; V was cut back by 5 bases and J by 6 bases. This rearrangement joins TRBV19 to TRBJ2-2, with 10 nucleotides matching TRBD1. The receptor's source is an adult with an advanced solid tumor such as melanoma, head and neck, liver or kidney cancer. The starting material was CD4+ or CD8+ T cells sorted from blood, obtained in a trial of the OX40 agonist ivuxolimab. The CDR3 DNA is TGTGCCAGTAGTTTGAGTCCCGGGACAGGGGCCGGGGAGCTGTTTTTT. Its protein product is CASSLSPGTGAGELFF.